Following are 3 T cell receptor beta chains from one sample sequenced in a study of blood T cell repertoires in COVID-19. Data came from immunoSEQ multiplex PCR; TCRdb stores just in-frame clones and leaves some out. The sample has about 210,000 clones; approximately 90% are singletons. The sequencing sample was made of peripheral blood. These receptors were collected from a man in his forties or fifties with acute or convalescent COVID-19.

The DNA for the CDR3 is TGTGCCAGCAGTCCCGGACTCAGATCCGGGGAGCTGTTTTTT. Translated: CASSPGLRSGELFF. The chain combines TRBV6-2 or TRBV6-3 with TRBJ2-2, with a possible D match to TRBD2 (5 bases). The germline gives CDR1 MNHEY, CDR2 SVGEGT. The V gene lost 5 bases and the J gene lost 6 bases, with 13 bases spanning the gap. The CDR3 runs 14 residues.

The DNA of the CDR3 is TGTGCCAGCAGTTACGCTGGCGCGGGAGGGCCCAATGAGCAGTTCTTC. Translating gives CASSYAGAGGPNEQFF. The chain carries TRBV6-5 and TRBJ2-1; the match to TRBD2 covers 9 bases. Germline CDR1 reads MNHEY; CDR2 reads SVGAGI. The V and J ends lost 2 bases and 6 bases, in that order; junction bases with no gene match: 8. This CDR3 is built from 16 residues.

The CDR3 DNA reads TGTGCCAGTAGTATAGATCCACCAGGGAAGAACTCTGGGGCCAACGTCCTGACTTTC. As protein: CASSIDPPGKNSGANVLTF. The J gene is TRBJ2-6, the V gene TRBV19; a possible D gene is TRBD1 (5 bases). The CDR3 totals 19 residues. Trimming left V 0 bases short and J 0 bases short, with 15 bases between. Per the germline V gene, CDR1 is LNHDA and CDR2 is SQIVND (reference sequence).